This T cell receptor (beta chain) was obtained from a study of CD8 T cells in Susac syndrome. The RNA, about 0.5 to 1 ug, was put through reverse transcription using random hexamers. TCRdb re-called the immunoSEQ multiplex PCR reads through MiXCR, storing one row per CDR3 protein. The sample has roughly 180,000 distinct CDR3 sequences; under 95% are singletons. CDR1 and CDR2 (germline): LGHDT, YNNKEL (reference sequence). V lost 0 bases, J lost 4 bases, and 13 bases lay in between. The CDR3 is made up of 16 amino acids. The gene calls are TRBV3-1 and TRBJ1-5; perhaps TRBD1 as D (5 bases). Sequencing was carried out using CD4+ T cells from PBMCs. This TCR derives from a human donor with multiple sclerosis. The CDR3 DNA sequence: TGTGCCAGCAGCCAAGAGGGGGGTTTGAGAAATCAGCCCCAGCATTTT. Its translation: CASSQEGGLRNQPQHF.